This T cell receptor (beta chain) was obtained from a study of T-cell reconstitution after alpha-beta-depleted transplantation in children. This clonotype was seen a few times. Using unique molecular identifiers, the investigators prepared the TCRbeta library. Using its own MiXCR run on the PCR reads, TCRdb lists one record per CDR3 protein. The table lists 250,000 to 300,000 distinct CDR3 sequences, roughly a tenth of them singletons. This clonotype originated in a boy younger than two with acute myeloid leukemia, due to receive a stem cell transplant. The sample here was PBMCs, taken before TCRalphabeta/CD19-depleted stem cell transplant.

The DNA for the CDR3 is TGTGCCAGCAAAGAAACTAGCACAGATACGCAGTATTTT. It yields the protein CASKETSTDTQYF. The chain is built from TRBV2 and TRBJ2-3; D not resolved. V was cut by 7 bases and J by 0 bases, with 8 bases left in between. The germline gives CDR1 SNHLY, CDR2 FYNNEI. The CDR3 is made up of 13 amino acids.